Below are 32 T cell receptor beta chains sequenced from a single sample in a study of human T cells and chemical hapten exposure. The time point here: pre-sensitization, week 0. Treatment indicated: therapeutic diphenylcyclopropenone sensitization with weekly scalp DPC. TCRdb reanalysed the RACE reads using MiXCR and keeps one entry per CDR3 protein. Among some 360,000 distinct CDR3 sequences listed, less than 6.5% were seen once. The sample here was whole blood, taken in connection with sensitization to the hapten diphenylcyclopropenone (DPC). These receptors were obtained from a woman aged 45-59 years with alopecia areata. Some clones in this sample may be carry-over from other donors' samples.

J is TRBJ1-1 and V is TRBV12-3 or TRBV12-4, with TRBD1 matching 7 bases. The CDR3 has 15 residues. V dropped 7 bases and J dropped 0; count of bases not matched to a gene: 8. The CDR3 region is CASIQATGLNTEAFF. The CDR3 DNA is TGTGCCAGCATTCAGGCGACAGGGTTGAACACTGAAGCTTTCTTT.

The table lists this clonotype with a few counts. The rearrangement links TRBV2 to TRBJ1-5, with D possibly being TRBD1 (5 bases). The CDR3 has 14 residues. Deletions cut 3 bases from V and 6 bases from J, with 12 bases between. Per the germline V gene, CDR1 is SNHLY and CDR2 is FYNNEI. CDR3 loop: CASSESAGGQPQHF. CDR3 DNA sequence: TGTGCCAGCAGTGAGTCAGCCGGGGGTCAGCCCCAGCATTTT.

This clonotype has ten or more counts. V is TRBV7-6 and J is TRBJ2-3; D is unclear. The CDR3 covers 15 residues. CDR1 and CDR2 from the germline V gene are SGHVS and FNYEAQ. V dropped 0 bases and J dropped 2 bases, with 9 bases sitting between them. CDR3 coding DNA: TGTGCCAGCAGCTTAGCGGTGAGATACACAGATACGCAGTATTTT. Translated, it gives CASSLAVRYTDTQYF.

This clonotype occurred many times. The chain couples TRBV29-1 to TRBJ2-7; 10 positions match TRBD1. V lost 3 bases, J lost 6 bases, and 8 bases stayed unmatched. This CDR3 spans 14 amino acids. CDR1 and CDR2 (germline): SQVTM, ANQGSEA. The CDR3 protein is CSVETTGGTGEQYF. The CDR3 nucleotides read TGCAGCGTTGAGACGACAGGGGGCACTGGCGAGCAGTACTTC.

This clonotype was counted ten times or more. The J gene is TRBJ2-7, the V gene TRBV20-1; 12 bases fit TRBD2. The J segment lost 11 bases and the V segment lost 3 bases, leaving 14 bases of the junction unmatched. CDR1 DFQATT and CDR2 SNEGSKA come from the germline V gene (reference sequence). The CDR3 covers 15 residues. The CDR3 nucleotides are TGCAGTGCTAGGGCTTTACTAGCGGGAGGCACCTTCGAGTACTTC. This gives the protein CSARALLAGGTFEYF.

This chain uses TRBV10-3 with TRBJ1-1; tentatively, D is TRBD1 (5 bases). In germline, CDR1 is ENHRY, CDR2 SYGVKD. Trimming removed 0 bases from V and 3 bases from J, with 11 bases in between. CDR3 length: 15 residues. The CDR3 here is CAISESGGGYTEAFF. The CDR3 DNA is TGTGCCATCAGTGAGTCTGGGGGAGGTTACACTGAAGCTTTCTTT.

This clonotype came up a few times. The chain joins TRBV5-1 to TRBJ1-2; 9 nucleotides agree with TRBD1. CDR3 size: 14 residues. The trim removed 2 bases at V and 4 bases at J, leaving 3 bases unmatched. Germline V gives CDR1 SGHRS, CDR2 YFSETQ. The CDR3 DNA sequence: TGCGCCAGCAGCTTACAGGGGGCCGTCTATGGCTACACCTTC. This codes for CASSLQGAVYGYTF.

This clonotype was detected ten times or more. This chain uses TRBV6-5 with TRBJ1-5, with 7 bases that match TRBD1. The CDR3 has 14 amino acids. Trimming at V came to 6 bases and at J to 4 bases, leaving 6 bases not matched to a gene. Germline lookup yields CDR1 MNHEY and CDR2 SVGAGI. The CDR3 reads CASSPGTANQPQHF. DNA for the CDR3: TGTGCCAGCAGCCCTGGGACAGCGAATCAGCCCCAGCATTTT.

The rearrangement links TRBV3-1 to TRBJ1-1, with D possibly TRBD1 on 6 matching bases. The CDR3 has 13 amino acids. The ends were cut back, 3 bases at V and 3 bases at J, with 8 bases in the middle. CDR1 LGHDT and CDR2 YNNKEL come from the germline V gene (reference sequence). The CDR3 nucleotides read TGTGCCAGCAGCCAGACAGGTTACACTGAAGCTTTCTTT. Translation gives CASSQTGYTEAFF.

The CDR3: CASRGWGQTQETQYF. CDR3 in DNA: TGTGCCAGCAGAGGCTGGGGACAGACCCAAGAGACCCAGTACTTC. V is TRBV6-1 and J is TRBJ2-5, with 7 bases that match TRBD1. CDR1 and CDR2 (germline): MNHNS, SASEGT. Unmatched junction bases numbered 8, after V lost 6 bases and J lost 1 base. The CDR3 covers 15 residues.

This clonotype was detected ten times or more. The V and J genes are TRBV6-5 and TRBJ1-6, with unresolved D. CDR3 length: 14 residues. Germline loops: CDR1 MNHEY, CDR2 SVGAGI. The ends were cut back, 2 bases at V and 0 bases at J, with 2 bases in the middle. The CDR3 sequence: CASSYGSYNSPLHF. The CDR3 DNA follows: TGTGCCAGCAGTTACGGCTCCTATAATTCACCCCTCCACTTT.

This chain joins TRBV7-3 and TRBJ2-2; D is undetermined. Germline lookup yields CDR1 SGHTA and CDR2 FQGTGA. V lost 4 bases to trimming and J lost 10 bases, with 16 bases between them. CDR3 length equals 14 residues. The CDR3 region is CASSSQYQALELFF. The DNA for the CDR3 is TGTGCCAGCAGCTCCCAGTATCAGGCTTTGGAGCTGTTTTTT.

This clonotype was picked up many times. V gene TRBV19 combines with J gene TRBJ1-1, with D possibly being TRBD1 (6 bases). The CDR3 spans 15 residues. Between the trimmed V and J ends, which lost 3 bases and 2 bases, there was a span of 13 bases. Germline CDR1 reads LNHDA; CDR2 reads SQIVND (reference sequence). The chain's CDR3 is CASSIRSDSNTEAFF. DNA of the CDR3: TGTGCCAGTAGTATTCGTTCGGACAGCAACACTGAAGCTTTCTTT. Full variable domain (missing parts from reference TRBV19 and TRBJ1-1): DGGITQSPKYLFRKEGQNVTLSCEQNLNHDAMYWYRQDPGQGLRLIYYSQIVNDFQKGDIAEGYSVSREKKESFPLTVTSAQKNPTAFYLCASSIRSDSNTEAFFGQGTRLTVV.

This clonotype came up many times. The chain is built from TRBV6-6 and TRBJ1-5; D uncertain. From germline, CDR1 is MNHNY and CDR2 SVGAGI (reference sequence). V shed 5 bases and J shed 9 bases, with 11 bases lying between them. The CDR3 totals 12 residues. The DNA of the CDR3 is TGTGCCAGCAGTCCATCGTCAGGGCCCCAGCATTTT. It yields the protein CASSPSSGPQHF.

This clonotype was seen at least ten times. This rearrangement joins TRBV12-3 or TRBV12-4 to TRBJ2-3; D unclear. The CDR3 contains 11 residues. V was shortened by 3 bases and J by 6 bases, with 4 bases between the two germline ends. Here the CDR3 reads CASSFADTQYF. The CDR3 region has the DNA TGTGCCAGCAGTTTCGCCGATACGCAGTATTTT.

This clonotype was observed many times. The chain employs TRBV7-2 and TRBJ1-1; D is perhaps TRBD1 (6 bases). Trimming pared 1 base from V and 5 bases from J, leaving 11 bases between. The length of the CDR3 is 14 residues. CDR1 and CDR2 (germline): SGHTA, FQGNSA. This CDR3 is CASSLGGARTEAFF. For the CDR3, the DNA is TGTGCCAGCAGCTTAGGGGGGGCGAGGACTGAAGCTTTCTTT.

The chain carries TRBV5-1 and TRBJ2-3; D perhaps matches TRBD2 (5 bases). Germline CDR1 reads SGHRS; CDR2 reads YFSETQ. The ends were cut back, 0 bases at V and 2 bases at J, with 10 bases in the middle. The CDR3 is 15 amino acids. CDR3 sequence (DNA): TGCGCCAGCAGCTTGGAGGCTAGCCCCACAGATACGCAGTATTTT. This encodes CASSLEASPTDTQYF.

This clonotype was counted only a few times. V and J are TRBV20-1 and TRBJ2-7; TRBD1 matches 9 bases. The CDR3 extends over 13 amino acids. V trimming: 7 bases; J trimming: 4 bases; junction bases outside the gene matches: 8. Germline loops: CDR1 DFQATT, CDR2 SNEGSKA (reference sequence). The CDR3 spells CSVMGQGLYEQYF. CDR3 nucleotides: TGCAGTGTTATGGGACAGGGACTTTACGAGCAGTACTTC.

V is TRBV10-3 and J is TRBJ2-3; D is possibly TRBD2 (5 bases). Trimming shortened V by 7 bases and J by 1 base, and 9 bases separated the two germline ends. CDR1 is ENHRY, CDR2 SYGVKD, per germline. CDR3 length equals 13 residues. Here the CDR3 reads CAITSGGTDTQYF. The CDR3 DNA is TGTGCCATCACCAGCGGAGGCACAGATACGCAGTATTTT.

This clonotype was counted many times. The V gene is TRBV6-1, the J gene TRBJ2-5; 9 bases fit TRBD2. This CDR3 is 16 amino acids long. V trimming: 6 bases; J trimming: 11 bases; junction bases outside the gene matches: 19. Germline lookup yields CDR1 MNHNS and CDR2 SASEGT. The CDR3, as DNA: TGTGCCAGCAGCAGATTCACACTAGCGGGCCCAGCTACTCAGTACTTC. It encodes CASSRFTLAGPATQYF.

In the case of this clonotype: One base away lies a much larger clone, so this may be a sequencing read error. The CDR3 ends on some other residue instead of the conserved phenylalanine or tryptophan, so this is likely a read error. This rearrangement joins TRBV3-1 to TRBJ2-1; D is perhaps TRBD2 (6 bases). Germline CDR1 LGHDT, CDR2 YNNKEL (reference sequence). The V end lost 6 bases, the J end lost 12 bases, and 15 bases lay between the germline ends. The length of the CDR3 is 12 residues. CDR3: CASSAGSTGQFL. CDR3 DNA sequence: TGTGCCAGCAGTGCGGGATCCACGGGGCAGTTCCTC.

This clonotype has ten or more counts. The chain combines TRBV25-1 with TRBJ2-2; tentative D call: TRBD2 (6 bases). Germline V lookup: CDR1 MGHDK, CDR2 SYGVNS. This CDR3 has 16 residues. V was cut by 4 bases and J by 0 bases, with 12 bases left in between. The CDR3: CASSGDFTANTGELFF. The CDR3 bases are TGTGCCAGCAGTGGGGACTTCACCGCGAACACCGGGGAGCTGTTTTTT.

This clonotype was counted once. A read error may explain this, as a much larger clone is one base away. The chain carries TRBV28 and TRBJ2-7; no firm D call. Trimming stripped 6 bases from V and 0 bases from J, with 12 bases between. The CDR3 has 14 residues. Germline V gene lookup returns CDR1 MDHEN and CDR2 SYDVKM. For the CDR3, the DNA is TGTGCCAGCAGCTCCCCCCGGCACTCCTACGAGCAGTACTTC. As protein: CASSSPRHSYEQYF.

There are many counts of this clonotype. The V and J genes are TRBV25-1 and TRBJ1-1, with D maybe TRBD1 (6 bases). The CDR3 totals 16 residues. V dropped 6 bases and J dropped 5 bases, with 22 bases sitting between them. The germline gives CDR1 MGHDK, CDR2 SYGVNS. The CDR3 protein is CASSPETGPARTEAFF. In DNA form, the CDR3 reads TGTGCCAGCAGCCCTGAAACAGGGCCCGCAAGGACTGAAGCTTTCTTT.

This clonotype was seen repeatedly, ten times or more. The chain links TRBV10-3 to TRBJ1-2, with D uncertain. CDR1 is ENHRY and CDR2 is SYGVKD in the germline V gene. The CDR3 spans 13 residues. V shed 3 bases and J shed 4 bases, with 9 bases lying between them. The CDR3 nucleotides are TGTGCCATCAGTGAAGGTCGGCTCTATGGCTACACCTTC. This gives the protein CAISEGRLYGYTF.

This rearrangement joins TRBV7-2 to TRBJ2-3; 10 bases fit TRBD2. The CDR3 covers 16 residues. Germline V CDR1 and CDR2: SGHTA, FQGNSA. Losses at the gene ends were 2 bases for V and 6 bases for J; bases not matched to a gene: 8. The DNA of the CDR3 is TGTGCCAGCAGCTTAAGAAGCGGGAGGGCCGTGGATACGCAGTATTTT. It is translated as CASSLRSGRAVDTQYF. Full variable domain (rest looked up from reference TRBV7-2 and TRBJ2-3): GAGVSQSPSNKVTEKGKDVELRCDPISGHTALYWYRQSLGQGLEFLIYFQGNSAPDKSGLPSDRFSAERTGGSVSTLTIQRTQQEDSAVYLCASSLRSGRAVDTQYFGPGTRLTVL.

The chain has TRBV29-1 and TRBJ2-7, with D perhaps matching TRBD1 (6 bases). Germline CDR1 reads SQVTM; CDR2 reads ANQGSEA. CDR3 length: 14 amino acids. Between the trimmed V and J ends, which lost 7 bases and 0 bases, there was a span of 16 bases. CDR3 protein: CSAGGGGSSYEQYF. In DNA, the CDR3 is TGCAGCGCTGGGGGCGGCGGTAGCTCCTACGAGCAGTACTTC.

In regard to this clonotype: One end of the junction fails to match germline, which may point to a read error. The chain has TRBV11-2 and TRBJ1-6; D ambiguous. The CDR3 runs to 12 residues. Germline V gives CDR1 SGHAT, CDR2 FQNNGV. The DNA for the CDR3 is TGTGCCAGCAGCATAGATCATTCACCCCTCCACTTT. Translation: CASSIDHSPLHF.

This clonotype was observed many times. This chain connects TRBV20-1 to TRBJ2-7; TRBD1 matches 8 bases. Germline V gene lookup returns CDR1 DFQATT and CDR2 SNEGSKA (reference sequence). The CDR3 has 13 amino acids. The J segment lost 0 bases and the V segment lost 5 bases, leaving 3 bases of the junction unmatched. Written as DNA, the CDR3 is TGCAGTGCTGGGGACAGGCTCTCCTACGAGCAGTACTTC. It specifies CSAGDRLSYEQYF.

In its sample, this clonotype was seen many times. The chain uses TRBV12-3 or TRBV12-4 and TRBJ2-3; 8 bases match TRBD2. Germline trimming cut 4 bases from V and 1 base from J; bases unmatched to any gene: 4. This CDR3 is 15 amino acids long. CDR3 residues: CASSSETSGTDTQYF. In DNA form, the CDR3 reads TGTGCCAGCAGTTCCGAGACTAGCGGCACAGATACGCAGTATTTT.

V gene TRBV5-1 combines with J gene TRBJ1-2; 10 positions match TRBD1. This CDR3 contains 17 residues. Looked up from germline, CDR1 is SGHRS and CDR2 is YFSETQ. Germline trimming cut 2 bases from V and 3 bases from J; bases unmatched to any gene: 10. For the CDR3, the DNA is TGCGCCAGCAGCTTACTCCCGACAGGGGGCTTTGACTATGGCTACACCTTC. Protein sequence: CASSLLPTGGFDYGYTF.

The V and J genes are TRBV20-1 and TRBJ1-4, with D hard to call. V was shortened by 2 bases and J by 8 bases, with 6 bases between the two germline ends. Germline V lookup: CDR1 DFQATT, CDR2 SNEGSKA (reference sequence). The CDR3 is 11 residues long. CDR3 DNA: TGCAGTGCTAGAACACCCGAAAAACTGTTTTTT. Amino acid sequence: CSARTPEKLFF.